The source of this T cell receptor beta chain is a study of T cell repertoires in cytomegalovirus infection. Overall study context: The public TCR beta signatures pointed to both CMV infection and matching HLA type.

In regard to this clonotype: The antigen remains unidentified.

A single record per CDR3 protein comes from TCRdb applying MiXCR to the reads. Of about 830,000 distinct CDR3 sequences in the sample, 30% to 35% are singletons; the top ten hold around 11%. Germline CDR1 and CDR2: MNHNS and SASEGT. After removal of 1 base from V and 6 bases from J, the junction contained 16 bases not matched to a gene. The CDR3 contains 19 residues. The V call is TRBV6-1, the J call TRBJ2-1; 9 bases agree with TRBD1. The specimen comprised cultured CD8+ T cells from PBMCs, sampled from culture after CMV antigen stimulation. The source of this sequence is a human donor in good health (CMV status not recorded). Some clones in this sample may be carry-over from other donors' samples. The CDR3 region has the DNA TGTGCCAGCAGTGAAGATCCGGGGACAGGGTATCGTGGGTTCAATGAGCAGTTCTTC. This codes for CASSEDPGTGYRGFNEQFF.